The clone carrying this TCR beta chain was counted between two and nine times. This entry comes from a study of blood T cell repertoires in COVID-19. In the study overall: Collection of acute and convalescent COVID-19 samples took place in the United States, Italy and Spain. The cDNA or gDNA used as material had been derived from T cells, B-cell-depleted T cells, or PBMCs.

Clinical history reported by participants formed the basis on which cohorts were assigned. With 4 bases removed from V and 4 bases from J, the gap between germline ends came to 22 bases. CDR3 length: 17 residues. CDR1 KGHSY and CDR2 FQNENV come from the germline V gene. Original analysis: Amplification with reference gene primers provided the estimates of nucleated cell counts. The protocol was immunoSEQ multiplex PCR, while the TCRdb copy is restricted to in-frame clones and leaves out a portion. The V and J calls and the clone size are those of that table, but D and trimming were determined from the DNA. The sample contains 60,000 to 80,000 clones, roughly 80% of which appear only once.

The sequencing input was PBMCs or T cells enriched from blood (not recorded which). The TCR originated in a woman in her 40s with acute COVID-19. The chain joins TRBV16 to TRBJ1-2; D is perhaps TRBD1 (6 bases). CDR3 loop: CASSPFGGGASLYGYTF. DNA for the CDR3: TGTGCCAGCAGCCCTTTTGGGGGCGGCGCGAGTCTCTATGGCTACACCTTC.